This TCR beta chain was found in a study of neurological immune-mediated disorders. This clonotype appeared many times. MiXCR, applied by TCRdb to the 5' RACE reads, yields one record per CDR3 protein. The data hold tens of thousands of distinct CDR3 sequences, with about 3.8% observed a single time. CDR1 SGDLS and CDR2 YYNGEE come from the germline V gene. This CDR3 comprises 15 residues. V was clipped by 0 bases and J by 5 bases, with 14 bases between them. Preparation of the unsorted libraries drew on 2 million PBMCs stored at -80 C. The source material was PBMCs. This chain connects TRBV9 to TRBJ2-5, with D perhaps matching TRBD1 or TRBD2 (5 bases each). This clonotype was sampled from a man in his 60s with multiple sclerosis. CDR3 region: CASSVGPQGRETQYF. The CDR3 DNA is TGTGCCAGCAGCGTAGGGCCCCAGGGACGGGAGACCCAGTACTTC.